Each of the 11 T cell receptor beta chains below was sequenced from the same sample in a study of Ad26.COV2.S vaccination and SARS-CoV-2 variants. Only in-frame clones appear in the TCRdb table, and some are missing; sequencing was by immunoSEQ multiplex PCR. The table shows over 85,000 clones, with over 70% occurring only once. Here the sequenced sample was peripheral blood, taken after recovery from COVID-19. The receptors were gathered from a human donor who had recovered from COVID-19.

As DNA, the CDR3 is TGCGCCAGCAGCTTTGGGCCTGGGGGGTTAGGCTACACCTTC. This sequence encodes CASSFGPGGLGYTF. The chain couples TRBV5-1 to TRBJ1-2; D perhaps matches TRBD1 (5 bases). The CDR3 spans 14 residues. Germline lookup yields CDR1 SGHRS and CDR2 YFSETQ. The V end lost 2 bases, the J end lost 8 bases, and 16 bases lay between the germline ends.

This chain uses TRBV12-5 with TRBJ2-1; TRBD2 agrees at 8 bases. The V gene's germline CDR1 is LGHNT and CDR2 FRNRAP. This CDR3 has 16 residues. Trimming at V came to 0 bases and at J to 6 bases, leaving 7 bases not matched to a gene. This CDR3 reads CASGLVFSGAPNEQFF. Here the CDR3 DNA reads TGTGCTAGTGGTTTGGTATTTAGCGGGGCGCCCAATGAGCAGTTCTTC.

The J gene is TRBJ2-3, the V gene TRBV30, with D perhaps TRBD1 (6 bases). Deletions cut 3 bases from V and 2 bases from J, with 12 bases between. The germline V gene encodes CDR1 GTSNPN and CDR2 SVGIG (reference sequence). The CDR3 spans 14 residues. CDR3 loop: CAWRPGTLTDTQYF. CDR3 nucleotide sequence: TGTGCCTGGAGGCCCGGGACACTCACAGATACGCAGTATTTT.

This clone is a singleton in its sample. This chain connects TRBV28 to TRBJ1-5; D not resolved. The CDR3 is 12 residues long. Germline V CDR1 and CDR2: MDHEN, SYDVKM. The ends were cut back, 3 bases at V and 3 bases at J, with 3 bases in the middle. In nucleotides, the CDR3 is TGTGCCAGCAGTTTGCTCAATCAGCCCCAGCATTTT. This gives the protein CASSLLNQPQHF.

The chain uses TRBV11-2 and TRBJ1-2; D is ambiguous. The CDR3 length is 13 residues. Deletions cut 5 bases from V and 8 bases from J, with 15 bases between. CDR1 is SGHAT, CDR2 FQNNGV, per germline. As DNA, the CDR3 is TGTGCCAGCAGCCGTGGTAGCTTCGGCGGCTACACCTTC. As protein: CASSRGSFGGYTF. Looking up the rest from reference TRBV11-2 and TRBJ1-2 gives the full variable domain: EAGVAQSPRYKIIEKRQSVAFWCNPISGHATLYWYQQILGQGPKLLIQFQNNGVVDDSQLPKDRFSAERLKGVDSTLKIQPAKLEDSAVYLCASSRGSFGGYTFGSGTRLTVV.

The CDR3 loop is CASSYRVGDQPQHF. The CDR3, as DNA: TGTGCCAGCAGTTACAGGGTCGGCGATCAGCCCCAGCATTTT. This sequence joins TRBV6-2 or TRBV6-3 and TRBJ1-5; no clear D. Germline lookup yields CDR1 MNHEY and CDR2 SVGEGT. V lost 2 bases to trimming and J lost 5 bases, with 10 bases between them. This CDR3 has 14 residues.

The chain uses TRBV2 and TRBJ2-6; TRBD1 aligns across 10 bases. The CDR3 spans 19 residues. Germline V gene data show CDR1 as SNHLY and CDR2 as FYNNEI. Trimming at V came to 2 bases and at J to 4 bases, leaving 11 bases not matched to a gene. In nucleotides, the CDR3 is TGTGCCAGCAGTGAACGCCCGGGACAGGGGATCGGGGGGGCCAACGTCCTGACTTTC. Translated: CASSERPGQGIGGANVLTF.

The V gene is TRBV12-5, the J gene TRBJ2-4; D is perhaps TRBD1 (8 bases). CDR1 LGHNT and CDR2 FRNRAP come from the germline V gene. This CDR3 spans 15 amino acids. Deletions cut 2 bases from V and 5 bases from J, with 13 bases between. The CDR3 loop reads CASGLSTGGENIQYF. In DNA form, the CDR3 reads TGTGCTAGTGGTTTGTCTACAGGGGGGGAAAACATTCAGTACTTC.

The rearrangement links TRBV2 to TRBJ1-3, with D maybe TRBD1 (6 bases). Germline assignment: CDR1 SNHLY and CDR2 FYNNEI. CDR3 length: 17 residues. Trimming stripped 3 bases from V and 0 bases from J, with 15 bases between. The CDR3, as DNA: TGTGCCAGCAGTGAGGGAGGGGGGCCTTTCTCTGGAAACACCATATATTTT. Protein sequence: CASSEGGGPFSGNTIYF.

The chain employs TRBV15 and TRBJ2-1; D possibly corresponds to TRBD1 (8 bases). From germline, CDR1 is LNHNV and CDR2 YYDKDF (reference sequence). The CDR3 consists of 14 residues. Trimming stripped 8 bases from V and 7 bases from J, with 18 bases between. CDR3 region: CATQQGQGGNEQFF. The CDR3 DNA reads as TGTGCCACCCAACAAGGACAGGGAGGGAATGAGCAGTTCTTC. Based on the CDR3 plus reference TRBV15 and TRBJ2-1, the full variable domain is DAMVIQNPRYQVTQFGKPVTLSCSQTLNHNVMYWYQQKSSQAPKLLFHYYDKDFNNEADTPDNFQSRRPNTSFCFLDIRSPGLGDTAMYLCATQQGQGGNEQFFGPGTRLTVL.

This clone appeared a few times. The chain has TRBV29-1 and TRBJ2-3, with D perhaps TRBD2 (6 bases). This CDR3 has 12 amino acids. Per germline, CDR1 SQVTM and CDR2 ANQGSEA. Trimming left V 7 bases short and J 4 bases short, with 12 bases between. CDR3 coding DNA: TGCAGCGGTGGAGGGGAGGCAGATACGCAGTATTTT. Translated: CSGGGEADTQYF.